This T cell receptor (beta chain) appears in the sequencing data of a study of cytomegalovirus exposure and HLA in healthy donors. Study conclusions and caveats: A missense DCLRE1C variant was associated with V- and J-gene trimming of TCR beta chains in a later analysis, and an independent cohort replicated the association.

The germline V gene encodes CDR1 SGHAT and CDR2 FQNNGV. CDR3 length: 15 amino acids. The J segment lost 2 bases and the V segment lost 5 bases, leaving 7 bases of the junction unmatched. With regard to this clone: Its antigen is not known.

Both 60 Vbeta primers and 13 Jbeta primers went into the PCR. Sequenced by immunoSEQ multiplex PCR; TCRdb stores in-frame clones only, minus some. The data contain roughly 220,000 clones, about four fifths of them seen just once; the ten biggest clones take up roughly 3.1%. This receptor was taken from a man in his thirties or forties in good health and CMV-seronegative. This chain joins TRBV11-2 and TRBJ2-7, with TRBD1 matching 9 bases. Sequenced material: PBMCs. This CDR3 is CASSRLQGATYEQYF. The DNA for the CDR3 is TGTGCCAGCAGCAGACTACAGGGGGCCACCTACGAGCAGTACTTC.